These 29 T cell receptor beta chains originate from one sample sequenced in a study of CD8 T cells in Susac syndrome. RNA in amounts of roughly 0.45 to 1 ug was reverse transcribed with random hexamers. MiXCR, applied by TCRdb to the immunoSEQ multiplex PCR reads, yields one record per CDR3 protein. The sample shows 100,000 to 150,000 distinct CDR3 sequences, roughly 93% of them seen only once. Sequencing was carried out using CD4+ T cells from PBMCs. The receptor set was obtained from a human donor with multiple sclerosis.

The rearrangement joins TRBV23-1 to TRBJ1-3; no clear D gene. TRBV23-1 is an ORF; its function is uncertain. The CDR3 totals 15 residues. Trimming cost V 3 bases and J 1 base, with 10 bases left between them. CDR3: CASSHLNVSGNTIYF. The CDR3 DNA is TGCGCCAGCAGTCACCTTAATGTATCTGGAAACACCATATATTTT.

The chain is built from TRBV6-2 or TRBV6-3 and TRBJ1-1; D gene unclear. Per germline, CDR1 MNHEY and CDR2 SVGEGT. This CDR3 is 11 amino acids long. The V end was cut by 1 base, the J end by 10 bases, with 7 bases between. Here the CDR3 DNA reads TGTGCCAGCAGTTACTTTAAAGGAGCTTTCTTT. Translating it yields CASSYFKGAFF.

The chain joins TRBV10-3 to TRBJ1-2; D not certain. Trimming removed 0 bases from V and 8 bases from J, with 7 bases in between. The CDR3 is 12 amino acids. Germline CDR1 and CDR2: ENHRY and SYGVKD. As DNA, the CDR3 is TGTGCCATCAGTGAGTCGATCGAAGGCTACACCTTC. Amino acids: CAISESIEGYTF.

The chain links TRBV7-8 to TRBJ1-1; D might be TRBD1 (5 bases). V was pared by 2 bases and J by 10 bases, with 20 bases between. The germline V gene encodes CDR1 SGHVS and CDR2 FQNEAQ. CDR3 length: 15 residues. The CDR3 loop reads CASSLYARDSVLAFF. DNA for the CDR3: TGTGCCAGCAGCTTATACGCCCGAGACAGTGTATTAGCTTTCTTT. Drawing the rest from reference TRBV7-8 and TRBJ1-1, the complete variable domain is GAGVSQSPRYKVAKRGQDVALRCDPISGHVSLFWYQQALGQGPEFLTYFQNEAQLDKSGLPSDRFFAERPEGSVSTLKIQRTQQEDSAVYLCASSLYARDSVLAFFGQGTRLTVV.

The J gene is TRBJ2-2, the V gene TRBV28, with TRBD2 matching over 14 bases. The length of the CDR3 is 17 residues. After removal of 6 bases from V and 3 bases from J, the junction contained 6 bases not matched to a gene. The germline V gene has CDR1 MDHEN and CDR2 SYDVKM. The CDR3 protein is CASSPAGLAGDTGELFF. CDR3 nucleotides: TGTGCCAGCAGCCCCGCGGGACTAGCGGGGGACACCGGGGAGCTGTTTTTT.

J is TRBJ1-1 and V is TRBV30; D unclear. The CDR3 totals 11 residues. The V gene's germline CDR1 is GTSNPN and CDR2 SVGIG (reference sequence). Trimming pared 2 bases from V and 4 bases from J, leaving 5 bases between. The CDR3 bases are TGTGCCTGGAGTTTGAGCACTGAAGCTTTCTTT. Translation: CAWSLSTEAFF.

The V gene is TRBV6-5, the J gene TRBJ2-2; D might be TRBD2 (6 bases). The CDR3 contains 14 residues. Germline V gives CDR1 MNHEY, CDR2 SVGAGI. Trimming took off 2 bases at V and 5 bases at J, with 9 bases between the two ends. The CDR3 region is CASSYDGSTGELFF. CDR3 nucleotide sequence: TGTGCCAGCAGTTACGACGGGAGTACCGGGGAGCTGTTTTTT.

The chain employs TRBV20-1 and TRBJ2-2, with D possibly TRBD1 on 5 matching bases. V lost 3 bases to trimming and J lost 1 base, with 6 bases between them. Per germline, CDR1 DFQATT and CDR2 SNEGSKA (reference sequence). The CDR3 sequence is 13 residues long. CDR3 sequence: CSARTVNTGELFF. The DNA of the CDR3 is TGCAGTGCTAGGACAGTGAACACCGGGGAGCTGTTTTTT.

The CDR3 bases are TGTGCCAGCAGGGGCGGTAATTCACCCCTCCACTTT. Translation: CASRGGNSPLHF. The chain combines TRBV6-4 with TRBJ1-6; D remains ambiguous. The CDR3 is made up of 12 amino acids. The germline gives CDR1 MRHNA, CDR2 SNTAGT. V was shortened by 6 bases and J by 6 bases, with 6 bases between the two germline ends.

The rearrangement uses TRBV14 and TRBJ1-2; D gene uncertain. In germline, CDR1 is SGHDN, CDR2 FVKESK. The V and J ends lost 4 bases and 5 bases respectively, with 11 bases between them. This CDR3 region has 13 residues. DNA of the CDR3: TGTGCCAGCAGCCCGGGCCTCCGATATGGCTACACCTTC. This translates into CASSPGLRYGYTF.

The J gene is TRBJ1-1, the V gene TRBV24-1; D gene unclear. The CDR3 contains 12 residues. Germline CDR1 KGHDR, CDR2 SFDVKD. V lost 5 bases to trimming and J lost 3 bases, with 6 bases between them. The CDR3 DNA follows: TGTGCCACCAGTGCTGTCGACACTGAAGCTTTCTTT. Amino acid sequence: CATSAVDTEAFF.

V and J are TRBV7-3 and TRBJ1-6; no clear D. Germline CDR1 is SGHTA and CDR2 is FQGTGA. The CDR3 sequence is 13 residues long. Trimming pared 5 bases from V and 5 bases from J, leaving 7 bases between. This chain's CDR3 is CASSHEHNSPLHF. Written as DNA, the CDR3 is TGTGCCAGCAGCCACGAACATAATTCACCCCTCCACTTT.

The chain is built from TRBV7-8 and TRBJ2-2; 11 bases map to TRBD2. Trimming at V came to 2 bases and at J to 4 bases, leaving 12 bases not matched to a gene. The germline gives CDR1 SGHVS, CDR2 FQNEAQ. This CDR3 has 19 residues. CDR3 nucleotide sequence: TGTGCCAGCAGCTTAAATCCTAGCGGGGGGTTCGTGGGCACCGGGGAGCTGTTTTTT. Protein product: CASSLNPSGGFVGTGELFF.

The V and J genes are TRBV6-2 or TRBV6-3 and TRBJ2-3; no firm D call. Germline V CDR1 and CDR2: MNHEY, SVGEGT. This CDR3 comprises 11 residues. V lost 8 bases, J lost 6 bases, and 9 bases lay in between. CDR3 DNA sequence: TGTGCCAGCGGGATTAGGGATACGCAGTATTTT. Translation: CASGIRDTQYF.

The chain carries TRBV7-3 and TRBJ2-6; no clear D. V lost 6 bases, J lost 0 bases, and 9 bases lay in between. The germline V gene encodes CDR1 SGHTA and CDR2 FQGTGA. The CDR3 has 15 amino acids. This CDR3 is CASSTTSSGANVLTF. The DNA of the CDR3 is TGTGCCAGCAGTACCACAAGCTCTGGGGCCAACGTCCTGACTTTC.

V usage is TRBV5-1 and J usage is TRBJ2-1; the match to TRBD2 covers 7 bases. Per germline, CDR1 SGHRS and CDR2 YFSETQ. The CDR3 is 14 amino acids. The trim removed 6 bases at V and 0 bases at J, leaving 3 bases unmatched. The chain's CDR3 is CASTLAASYNEQFF. CDR3 DNA: TGCGCCAGCACCCTAGCGGCCTCCTACAATGAGCAGTTCTTC. Filled out from reference TRBV5-1 and TRBJ2-1, the complete variable domain reads KAGVTQTPRYLIKTRGQQVTLSCSPISGHRSVSWYQQTPGQGLQFLFEYFSETQRNKGNFPGRFSGRQFSNSRSEMNVSTLELGDSALYLCASTLAASYNEQFFGPGTRLTVL.

V is TRBV7-2 and J is TRBJ2-5; tentative D call: TRBD1 (6 bases). Per the germline V gene, CDR1 is SGHTA and CDR2 is FQGNSA. Trimming cost V 3 bases and J 0 bases, with 11 bases left between them. This CDR3 is 15 amino acids long. The CDR3, as DNA: TGTGCCAGCAGCTTGCAACAGGGAGACCAAGAGACCCAGTACTTC. Protein sequence: CASSLQQGDQETQYF.

The J gene is TRBJ2-1, the V gene TRBV5-1; 7 nucleotides agree with TRBD1. Germline lookup yields CDR1 SGHRS and CDR2 YFSETQ. The CDR3 runs to 14 residues. J lost 5 bases, V lost 2 bases, and 4 bases had no gene match. The CDR3 reads CASSFDRADNEQFF. CDR3 nucleotides: TGCGCCAGCAGCTTTGACAGGGCCGACAATGAGCAGTTCTTC.

The chain has TRBV19 and TRBJ2-7; D may be TRBD1 or TRBD2 (5 bases each). The CDR3 sequence is 12 residues long. Germline V gene data show CDR1 as LNHDA and CDR2 as SQIVND (reference sequence). V dropped 9 bases and J dropped 2 bases, with 11 bases sitting between them. The CDR3 DNA sequence: TGTGCCAGCCGGGACCGTACCTACGAGCAGTACTTC. Translation: CASRDRTYEQYF.

This chain connects TRBV6-1 to TRBJ2-7; D is tentatively TRBD1 or TRBD2 (6 bases each). The germline V gene encodes CDR1 MNHNS and CDR2 SASEGT. The germline V and J ends were trimmed by 7 bases and 4 bases, with 20 bases remaining between them. This CDR3 contains 15 residues. In nucleotides, the CDR3 is TGTGCCAGCACCATAGGAGGGGGGCTCGCTTACGAGCAGTACTTC. Its translation is CASTIGGGLAYEQYF.

The rearrangement uses TRBV7-6 and TRBJ1-3; D is unclear. The V gene lost 2 bases and the J gene lost 3 bases, with 17 bases spanning the gap. The CDR3 runs to 17 residues. The germline gives CDR1 SGHVS, CDR2 FNYEAQ. The CDR3 region has the DNA TGTGCCAGCAGCTTATTAGCCCCGGGAAACATTGGAAACACCATATATTTT. Protein: CASSLLAPGNIGNTIYF. The full variable domain, with the rest looked up from reference TRBV7-6 and TRBJ1-3, is GAGVSQSPRYKVTKRGQDVALRCDPISGHVSLYWYRQALGQGPEFLTYFNYEAQQDKSGLPNDRFSAERPEGSISTLTIQRTEQRDSAMYRCASSLLAPGNIGNTIYFGEGSWLTVV.

V and J are TRBV19 and TRBJ2-6; 8 nucleotides line up with TRBD2. The germline V gene has CDR1 LNHDA and CDR2 SQIVND (reference sequence). With 9 bases clipped from V and 4 bases from J, the junction kept 11 bases outside the gene matches. The CDR3 spans 16 residues. As DNA, the CDR3 is TGTGCCAGCACCGGGACTAGTTTTTCGGGGGCCAACGTCCTGACTTTC. Residues: CASTGTSFSGANVLTF. Filled out from reference TRBV19 and TRBJ2-6, the complete variable domain reads DGGITQSPKYLFRKEGQNVTLSCEQNLNHDAMYWYRQDPGQGLRLIYYSQIVNDFQKGDIAEGYSVSREKKESFPLTVTSAQKNPTAFYLCASTGTSFSGANVLTFGAGSRLTVL.

J is TRBJ2-5 and V is TRBV20-1; TRBD2 agrees at 12 bases. The CDR3 extends over 15 amino acids. The J segment lost 3 bases and the V segment lost 7 bases, leaving 9 bases of the junction unmatched. Per the germline V gene, CDR1 is DFQATT and CDR2 is SNEGSKA (reference sequence). The CDR3 region is CSVSKTSGGKETQYF. In nucleotides, the CDR3 is TGCAGTGTCTCAAAGACTAGCGGGGGAAAAGAGACCCAGTACTTC.

This clonotype was detected only once. J is TRBJ2-3 and V is TRBV6-1; 11 bases are a match to TRBD2. Germline CDR1 reads MNHNS; CDR2 reads SASEGT. The ends lost 6 bases at V and 4 bases at J; junction bases unmatched: 15. The CDR3 runs 18 residues. The CDR3 spells CASRSLAGGHLSADTQYF. In nucleotides, the CDR3 is TGTGCCAGCAGATCTCTAGCGGGGGGACACCTAAGCGCAGATACGCAGTATTTT.

A note on this clonotype: One end of the junction fails to match germline, which may point to a read error. The genes are TRBV14 and TRBJ1-6; D gene unclear. Looked up from germline, CDR1 is SGHDN and CDR2 is FVKESK. This CDR3 comprises 9 residues. DNA of the CDR3: TGTGCCAGCAGCCAAGAATCGACCTTT. This encodes CASSQESTF.

V and J are TRBV29-1 and TRBJ1-2; D gene ambiguous. Germline assignment: CDR1 SQVTM and CDR2 ANQGSEA. Trimming stripped 4 bases from V and 2 bases from J, with 8 bases between. This CDR3 contains 12 residues. The CDR3, as DNA: TGCAGCGTTGTAATAGGAAACTATGGCTACACCTTC. Translated: CSVVIGNYGYTF.

The chain has TRBV3-1 and TRBJ1-6; D gene unclear. V gave up 4 bases and J gave up 7 bases, with 17 bases separating them. The germline V gene encodes CDR1 LGHDT and CDR2 YNNKEL (reference sequence). CDR3 length equals 16 residues. The CDR3 loop is CASSPRVLLLNSPLHF. The CDR3 DNA is TGTGCCAGCAGCCCTAGGGTCCTCCTCCTAAATTCACCCCTCCACTTT.

The chain is built from TRBV12-3 or TRBV12-4 and TRBJ2-1, with TRBD2 identical over 7 bases. The CDR3 totals 15 residues. The J segment lost 0 bases and the V segment lost 4 bases, leaving 3 bases of the junction unmatched. The DNA of the CDR3 is TGTGCCAGCAGTTATGGGGGGGGCTCCTACAATGAGCAGTTCTTC. The encoded protein is CASSYGGGSYNEQFF.

For the CDR3, the DNA is TGTGCCAGCAGTTTTTGGGCGTCCACCGGGGAGCTGTTTTTT. It codes for CASSFWASTGELFF. The V and J genes are TRBV28 and TRBJ2-2; no firm D call. The germline CDR1 and CDR2 sequences are MDHEN and SYDVKM. The CDR3 length is 14 residues. The V gene lost 3 bases and the J gene lost 4 bases, with 9 bases spanning the gap.